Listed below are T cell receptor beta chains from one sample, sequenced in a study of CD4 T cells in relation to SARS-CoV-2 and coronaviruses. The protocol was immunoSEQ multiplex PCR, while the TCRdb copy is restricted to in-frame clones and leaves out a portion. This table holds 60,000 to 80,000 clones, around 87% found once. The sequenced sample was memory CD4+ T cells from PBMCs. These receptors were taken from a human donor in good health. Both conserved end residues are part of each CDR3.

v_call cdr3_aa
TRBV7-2 CASSLDGAQPQHF
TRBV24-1 CATGGSGGDTEAFF
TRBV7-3 CASSSGLVAGDTQYF
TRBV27 CASSQGQGYQPQHF
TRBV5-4 CASSLTSLAGGPHEQFF
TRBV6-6 CASRLTDYGYTF
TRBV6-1 CASSEKASLPDTQYF
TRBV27 CASSSGSYGYTF
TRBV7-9 CASSFVQGEKLFF
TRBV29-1 CSVQRDRSYNEQFF
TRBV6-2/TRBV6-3 CASSYSQTAGEANEKLFF
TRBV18 CASSAGSTNEKLFF
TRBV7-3 CASSLEGGGFYEQYF
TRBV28 CASSSPMQGTDTQYF
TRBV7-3 CASSSRGGGATEAFF
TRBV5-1 CASSYGASRAGDTQYF
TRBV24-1 CATGRNAGELFF
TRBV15 CATSVTRELVNEQFF
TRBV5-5 CASRQGGNTGELFF
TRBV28 CASRSTDREAVTGELFF
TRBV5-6 CASSLRGIPGEETQYF
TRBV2 CASSRETQYF
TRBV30 CAWRVSGANVLTF
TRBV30 CASQGRGTEAFF
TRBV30 CAWKSDPFVGELFF